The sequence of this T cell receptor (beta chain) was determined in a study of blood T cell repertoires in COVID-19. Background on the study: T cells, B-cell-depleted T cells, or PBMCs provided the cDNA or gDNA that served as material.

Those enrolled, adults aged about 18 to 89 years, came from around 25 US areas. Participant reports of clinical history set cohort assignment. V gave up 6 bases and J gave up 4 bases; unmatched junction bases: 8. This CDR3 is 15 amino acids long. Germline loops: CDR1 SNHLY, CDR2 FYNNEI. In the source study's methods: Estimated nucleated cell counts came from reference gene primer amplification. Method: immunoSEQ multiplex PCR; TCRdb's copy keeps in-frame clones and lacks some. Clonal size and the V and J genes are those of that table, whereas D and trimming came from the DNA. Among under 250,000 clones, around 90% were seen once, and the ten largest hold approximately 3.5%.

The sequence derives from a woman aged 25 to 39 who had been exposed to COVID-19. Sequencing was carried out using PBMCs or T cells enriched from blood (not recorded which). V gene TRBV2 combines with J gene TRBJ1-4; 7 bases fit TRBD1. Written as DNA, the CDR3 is TGTGCCAGCAGCGCATTCGGGACAGTTAATGAAAAACTGTTTTTT. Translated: CASSAFGTVNEKLFF.